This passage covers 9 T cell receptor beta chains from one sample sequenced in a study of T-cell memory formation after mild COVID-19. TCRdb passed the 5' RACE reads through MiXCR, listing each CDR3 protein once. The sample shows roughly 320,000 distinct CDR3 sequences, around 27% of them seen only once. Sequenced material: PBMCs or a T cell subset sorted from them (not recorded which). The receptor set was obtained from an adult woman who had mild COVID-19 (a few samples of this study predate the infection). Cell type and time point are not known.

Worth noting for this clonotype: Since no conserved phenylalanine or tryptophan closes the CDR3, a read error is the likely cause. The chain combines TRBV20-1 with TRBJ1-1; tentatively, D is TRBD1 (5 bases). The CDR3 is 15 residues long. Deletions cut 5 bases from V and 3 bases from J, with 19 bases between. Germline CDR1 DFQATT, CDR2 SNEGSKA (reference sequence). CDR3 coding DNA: TGCAGTGCTGGTCCAGGGCAGGGTGGGTACACTGAAGCTTTCTAT. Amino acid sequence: CSAGPGQGGYTEAFY.

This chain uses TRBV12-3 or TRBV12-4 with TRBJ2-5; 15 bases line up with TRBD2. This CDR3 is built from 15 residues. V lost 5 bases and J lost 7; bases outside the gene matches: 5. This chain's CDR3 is CASSPGLAGGWTQYF. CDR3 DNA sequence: TGTGCCAGCAGTCCCGGACTAGCGGGAGGGTGGACCCAGTACTTC.

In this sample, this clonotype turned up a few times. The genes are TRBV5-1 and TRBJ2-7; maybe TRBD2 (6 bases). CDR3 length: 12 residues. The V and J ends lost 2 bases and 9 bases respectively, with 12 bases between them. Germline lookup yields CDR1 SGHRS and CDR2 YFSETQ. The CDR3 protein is CASSFSGGVQYF. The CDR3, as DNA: TGCGCCAGCAGCTTTAGCGGTGGTGTGCAGTACTTC.

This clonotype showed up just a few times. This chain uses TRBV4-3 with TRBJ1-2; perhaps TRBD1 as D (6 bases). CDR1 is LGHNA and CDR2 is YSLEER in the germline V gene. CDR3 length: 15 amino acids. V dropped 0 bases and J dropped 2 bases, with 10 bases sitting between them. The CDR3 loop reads CASSQDAGGNYGYTF. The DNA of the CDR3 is TGCGCCAGCAGCCAAGATGCCGGGGGCAACTATGGCTACACCTTC.

This chain's CDR3 is CASSPAGAGDTEAFF. The CDR3 DNA follows: TGCGCCAGCAGCCCGGCGGGCGCCGGGGACACTGAAGCTTTCTTT. This rearrangement joins TRBV5-1 to TRBJ1-1; D remains unclear. V was pared by 4 bases and J by 3 bases, with 16 bases between. Germline CDR1 reads SGHRS; CDR2 reads YFSETQ. The CDR3 spans 15 residues. Supplemented by reference TRBV5-1 and TRBJ1-1, the full variable domain reads KAGVTQTPRYLIKTRGQQVTLSCSPISGHRSVSWYQQTPGQGLQFLFEYFSETQRNKGNFPGRFSGRQFSNSRSEMNVSTLELGDSALYLCASSPAGAGDTEAFFGQGTRLTVV.

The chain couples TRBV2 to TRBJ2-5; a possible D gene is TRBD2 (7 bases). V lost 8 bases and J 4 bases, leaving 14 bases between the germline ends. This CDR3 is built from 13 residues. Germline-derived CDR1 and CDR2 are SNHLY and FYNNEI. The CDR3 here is CASSGGLGETQYF. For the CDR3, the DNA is TGTGCCAGCTCGGGGGGCTTGGGAGAGACCCAGTACTTC. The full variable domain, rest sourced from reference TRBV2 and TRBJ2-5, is EPEVTQTPSHQVTQMGQEVILRCVPISNHLYFYWYRQILGQKVEFLVSFYNNEISEKSEIFDDQFSVERPDGSNFTLKIRSTKLEDSAMYFCASSGGLGETQYFGPGTRLLVL.

CDR3 amino acids: CASSVGQGSEQFF. Written as DNA, the CDR3 is TGTGCCAGCAGCGTAGGACAGGGGAGTGAGCAGTTCTTC. The V gene is TRBV9, the J gene TRBJ2-1, with 8 bases that match TRBD1. Trimming took 0 bases from V and 9 from J; bases not matched to a gene: 2. The CDR3 sequence is 13 residues long. Germline V gives CDR1 SGDLS, CDR2 YYNGEE.

CDR3: CASSRTSSIGETQYF. The DNA of the CDR3 is TGTGCCAGCAGCCGAACGTCTAGTATCGGCGAGACCCAGTACTTC. The chain links TRBV7-9 to TRBJ2-5; D gene ambiguous. This CDR3 has 15 amino acids. The germline gives CDR1 SEHNR, CDR2 FQNEAQ (reference sequence). V shed 5 bases and J shed 5 bases, with 18 bases lying between them.

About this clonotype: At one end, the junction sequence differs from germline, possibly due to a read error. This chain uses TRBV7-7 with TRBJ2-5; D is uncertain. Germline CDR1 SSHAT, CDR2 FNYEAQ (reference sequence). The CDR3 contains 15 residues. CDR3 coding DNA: TGTGCTAGCAGCTCAGTGGTTTCACCGGCTGAGACCCAGTACTTC. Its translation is CASSSVVSPAETQYF.